Listed below are T cell receptor beta chains from one sample, sequenced in a study of T cell changes during pregnancy in multiple sclerosis. Assay used: immunoSEQ multiplex PCR; TCRdb lists only in-frame clones, some missing. The data hold roughly 110,000 clones, with around 93% observed a single time. The sample consisted of peripheral blood, taken in the third trimester of pregnancy. These receptors were obtained from a female donor in good health, enrolled as a control in a pregnancy study. CDR3s include the opening cysteine and the closing phenylalanine or tryptophan. The D gene is left open where the match is weak. Size is omitted from some rows. Given values are once, few, many or a class for expanded clones.

size	V	length	J	D	CDR3	DNA
NA	TRBV6-4	15	TRBJ2-2	TRBD1	CASSSGTGNTGELFF	TGTGCCAGCAGTTCCGGGACAGGGAACACCGGGGAGCTGTTTTTT
NA	TRBV19	14	TRBJ1-4	TRBD1	CASNKDRLNEKLFF	TGTGCCAGTAACAAGGACAGGCTTAATGAAAAACTGTTTTTT
NA	TRBV5-5	14	TRBJ1-1	TRBD1	CASSYGTANTEAFF	TGTGCCAGCAGCTACGGGACAGCGAACACTGAAGCTTTCTTT
NA	TRBV5-1	15	TRBJ2-1	TRBD2	CASSTGLAGNNEQFF	TGCGCCAGCAGCACCGGACTAGCGGGTAATAATGAGCAGTTCTTC
NA	TRBV5-4	15	TRBJ2-1	TRBD1	CASRKQGAAYNEQFF	TGTGCCAGCAGGAAACAGGGGGCGGCCTACAATGAGCAGTTCTTC
NA	TRBV5-1	16	TRBJ2-2	TRBD2	CASSSGTSLGTGELFF	TGCGCCAGCAGCTCCGGGACTAGCTTGGGCACCGGGGAGCTGTTTTTT
NA	TRBV5-5	15	TRBJ1-5	NA	CASSLIPGRGQPQHF	TGTGCCAGCAGCTTGATTCCAGGGAGGGGGCAGCCCCAGCATTTT
NA	TRBV10-1	16	TRBJ2-3	NA	CASSESGGSSTDTQYF	TGCGCCAGCAGTGAGTCAGGTGGGAGTAGCACAGATACGCAGTATTTT
NA	TRBV5-4	13	TRBJ2-3	NA	CASSFQGTDTQYF	TGTGCCAGCAGCTTTCAGGGCACAGATACGCAGTATTTT
once	TRBV7-2	13	TRBJ1-2	NA	CASRKGGEVGYTF	TGTGCCAGCAGAAAAGGGGGGGAAGTTGGCTACACCTTC